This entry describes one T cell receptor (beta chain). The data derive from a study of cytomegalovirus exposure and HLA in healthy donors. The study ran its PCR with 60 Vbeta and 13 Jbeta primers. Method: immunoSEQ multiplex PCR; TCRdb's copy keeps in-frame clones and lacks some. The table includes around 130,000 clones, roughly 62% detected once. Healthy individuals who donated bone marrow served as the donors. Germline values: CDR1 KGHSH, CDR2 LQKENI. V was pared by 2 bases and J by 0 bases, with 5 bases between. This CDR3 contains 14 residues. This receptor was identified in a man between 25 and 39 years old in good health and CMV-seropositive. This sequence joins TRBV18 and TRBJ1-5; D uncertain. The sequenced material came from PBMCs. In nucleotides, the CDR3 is TGTGCCAGCTCACCAATCAATAGCAATCAGCCCCAGCATTTT. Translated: CASSPINSNQPQHF.